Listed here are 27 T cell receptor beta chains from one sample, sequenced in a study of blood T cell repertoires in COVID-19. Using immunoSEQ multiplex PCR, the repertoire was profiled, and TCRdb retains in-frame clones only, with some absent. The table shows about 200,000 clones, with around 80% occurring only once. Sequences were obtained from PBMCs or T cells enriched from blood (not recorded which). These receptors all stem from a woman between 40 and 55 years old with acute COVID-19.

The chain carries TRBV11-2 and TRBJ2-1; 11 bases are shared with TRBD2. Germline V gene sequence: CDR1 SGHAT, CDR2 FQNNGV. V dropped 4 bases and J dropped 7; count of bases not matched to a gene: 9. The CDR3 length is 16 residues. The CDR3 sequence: CASSSLSGGAGNEQFF. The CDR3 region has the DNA TGTGCCAGCAGCTCCCTTAGCGGGGGGGCGGGGAATGAGCAGTTCTTC.

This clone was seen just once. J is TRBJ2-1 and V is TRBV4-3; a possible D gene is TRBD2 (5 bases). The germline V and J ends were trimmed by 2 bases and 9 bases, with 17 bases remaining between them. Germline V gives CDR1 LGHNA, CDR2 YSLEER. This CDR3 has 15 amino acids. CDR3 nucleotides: TGCGCCAGCAGCCAAATTACAAATCCGGGGAGTGAGCAGTTCTTC. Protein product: CASSQITNPGSEQFF.

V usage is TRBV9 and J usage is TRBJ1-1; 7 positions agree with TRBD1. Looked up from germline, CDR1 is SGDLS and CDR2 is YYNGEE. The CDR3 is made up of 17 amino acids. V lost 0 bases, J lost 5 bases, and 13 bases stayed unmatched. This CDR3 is CASSVAPSTGSGTEAFF. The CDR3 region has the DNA TGTGCCAGCAGCGTAGCCCCCTCGACAGGGAGCGGGACTGAAGCTTTCTTT. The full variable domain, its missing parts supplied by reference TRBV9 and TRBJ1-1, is DSGVTQTPKHLITATGQRVTLRCSPRSGDLSVYWYQQSLDQGLQFLIQYYNGEERAKGNILERFSAQQFPDLHSELNLSSLELGDSALYFCASSVAPSTGSGTEAFFGQGTRLTVV.

Here the CDR3 DNA reads TGTGCCAGCAGTAACTTTTGGACAGAGAACACCGGGGAGCTGTTTTTT. This codes for CASSNFWTENTGELFF. V is TRBV3-1 (or the pseudogene TRBV3-2) and J is TRBJ2-2; tentatively, D is TRBD1 (6 bases). The ends were cut back, 6 bases at V and 1 base at J, with 15 bases in the middle. Germline V CDR1 and CDR2: LGHDT, YNNKEL (reference sequence). This CDR3 spans 16 amino acids.

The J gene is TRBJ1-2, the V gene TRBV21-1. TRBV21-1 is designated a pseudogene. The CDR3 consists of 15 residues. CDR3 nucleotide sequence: TGTGCCAGCAGCAATAGTGTCGAGGAGAACTATGGCTACACCTTC. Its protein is CASSNSVEENYGYTF.

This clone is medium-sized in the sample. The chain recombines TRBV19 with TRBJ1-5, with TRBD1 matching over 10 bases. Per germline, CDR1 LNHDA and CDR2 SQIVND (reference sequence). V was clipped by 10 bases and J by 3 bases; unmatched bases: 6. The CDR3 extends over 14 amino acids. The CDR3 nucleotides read TGTGCCACCGGGACAGGGGATGCCAATCAGCCCCAGCATTTT. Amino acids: CATGTGDANQPQHF.

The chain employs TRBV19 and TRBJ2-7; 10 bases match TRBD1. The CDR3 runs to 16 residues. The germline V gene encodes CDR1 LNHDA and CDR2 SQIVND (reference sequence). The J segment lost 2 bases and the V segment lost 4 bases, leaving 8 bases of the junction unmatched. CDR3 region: CASSTRGTGETYEQYF. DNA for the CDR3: TGTGCCAGTAGTACGCGGGGGACAGGGGAAACCTACGAGCAGTACTTC.

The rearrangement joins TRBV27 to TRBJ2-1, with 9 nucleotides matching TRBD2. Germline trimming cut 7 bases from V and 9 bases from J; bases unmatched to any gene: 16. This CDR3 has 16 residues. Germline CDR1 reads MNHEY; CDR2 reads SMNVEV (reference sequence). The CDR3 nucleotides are TGTGCCAGCACCACTAGGGGTCTAGCGGGAATTAGTGAGCAGTTCTTC. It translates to CASTTRGLAGISEQFF.

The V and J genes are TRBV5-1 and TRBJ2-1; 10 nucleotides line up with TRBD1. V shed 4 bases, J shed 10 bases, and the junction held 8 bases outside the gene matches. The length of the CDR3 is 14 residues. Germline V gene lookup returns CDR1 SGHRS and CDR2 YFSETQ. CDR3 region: CASSVGQGGREQFF. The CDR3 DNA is TGCGCCAGCAGCGTCGGACAGGGGGGTCGGGAGCAGTTCTTC.

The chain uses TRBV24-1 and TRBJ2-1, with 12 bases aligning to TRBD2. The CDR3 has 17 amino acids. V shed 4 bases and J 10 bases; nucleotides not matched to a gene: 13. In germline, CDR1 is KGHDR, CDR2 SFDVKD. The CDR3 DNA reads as TGTGCCACCAGTGACCGACCGCTAGCGGGAGGGCCGTGGGAGCAGTTCTTC. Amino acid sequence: CATSDRPLAGGPWEQFF.

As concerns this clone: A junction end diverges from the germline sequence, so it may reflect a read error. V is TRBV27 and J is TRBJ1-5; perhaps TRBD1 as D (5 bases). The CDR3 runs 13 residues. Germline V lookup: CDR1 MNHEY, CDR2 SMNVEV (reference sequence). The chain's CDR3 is CARPADGDWPQHF. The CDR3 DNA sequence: TGCGCGAGACCGGCGGACGGGGACTGGCCCCAGCATTTT.

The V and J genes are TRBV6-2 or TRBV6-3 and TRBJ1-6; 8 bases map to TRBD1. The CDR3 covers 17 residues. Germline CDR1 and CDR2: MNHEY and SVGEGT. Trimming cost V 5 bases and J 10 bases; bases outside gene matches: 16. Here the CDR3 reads CASSLRTGRVKESPLHF. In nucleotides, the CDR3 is TGTGCCAGCAGTCTCCGGACAGGGAGGGTGAAGGAATCACCCCTCCACTTT.

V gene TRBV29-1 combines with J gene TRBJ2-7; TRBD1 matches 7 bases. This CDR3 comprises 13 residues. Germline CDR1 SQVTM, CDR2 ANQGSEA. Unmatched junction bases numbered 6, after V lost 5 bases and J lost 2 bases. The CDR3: CSVYTGVPYEQYF. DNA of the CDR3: TGCAGCGTTTATACAGGGGTACCCTACGAGCAGTACTTC.

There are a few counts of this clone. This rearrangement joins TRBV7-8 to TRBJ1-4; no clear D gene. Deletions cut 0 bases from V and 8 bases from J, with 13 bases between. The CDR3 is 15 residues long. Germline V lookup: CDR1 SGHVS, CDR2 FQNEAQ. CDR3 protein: CASSLAGSGREKLFF. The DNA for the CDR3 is TGTGCCAGCAGCTTAGCGGGGTCGGGGAGGGAAAAACTGTTTTTT.

The CDR3 loop is CASSLSPRTGELFF. The CDR3, as DNA: TGTGCCAGCAGCTTATCCCCGCGCACCGGGGAGCTGTTTTTT. J is TRBJ2-2 and V is TRBV7-2; D call uncertain. Per germline, CDR1 SGHTA and CDR2 FQGNSA. The CDR3 is 14 residues long. V was cut by 2 bases and J by 4 bases, with 8 bases left in between.

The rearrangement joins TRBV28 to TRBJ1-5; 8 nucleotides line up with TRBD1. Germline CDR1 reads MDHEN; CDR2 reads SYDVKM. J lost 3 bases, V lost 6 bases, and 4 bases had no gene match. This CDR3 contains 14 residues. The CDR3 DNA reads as TGTGCCAGCAGAACAGGGGGGAACAATCAGCCCCAGCATTTT. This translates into CASRTGGNNQPQHF.

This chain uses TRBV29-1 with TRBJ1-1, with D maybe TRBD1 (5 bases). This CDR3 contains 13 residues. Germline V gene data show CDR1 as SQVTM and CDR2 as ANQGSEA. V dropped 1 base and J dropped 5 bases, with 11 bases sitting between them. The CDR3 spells CSVEVQEGTEAFF. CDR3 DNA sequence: TGCAGCGTTGAAGTTCAGGAGGGGACTGAAGCTTTCTTT.

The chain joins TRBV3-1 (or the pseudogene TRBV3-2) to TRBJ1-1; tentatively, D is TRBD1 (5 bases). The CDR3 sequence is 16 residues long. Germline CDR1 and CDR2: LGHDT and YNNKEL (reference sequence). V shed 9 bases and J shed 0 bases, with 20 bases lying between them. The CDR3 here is CASYNWGPNLNTEAFF. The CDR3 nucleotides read TGTGCCAGTTATAATTGGGGCCCCAATTTGAACACTGAAGCTTTCTTT.

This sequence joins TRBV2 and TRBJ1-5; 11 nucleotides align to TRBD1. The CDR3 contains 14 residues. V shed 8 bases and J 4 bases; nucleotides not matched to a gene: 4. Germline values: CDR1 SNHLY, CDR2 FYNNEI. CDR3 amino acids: CASLRDRGNQPQHF. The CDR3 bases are TGTGCCAGCCTCCGGGACAGGGGGAATCAGCCCCAGCATTTT.

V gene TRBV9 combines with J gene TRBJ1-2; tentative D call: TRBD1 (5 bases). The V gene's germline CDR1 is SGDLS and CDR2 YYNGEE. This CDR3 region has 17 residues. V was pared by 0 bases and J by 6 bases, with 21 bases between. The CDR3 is CASSVEGLASSTNGYTF. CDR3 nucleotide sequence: TGTGCCAGCAGCGTAGAGGGGTTGGCCAGCTCTACTAATGGCTACACCTTC.

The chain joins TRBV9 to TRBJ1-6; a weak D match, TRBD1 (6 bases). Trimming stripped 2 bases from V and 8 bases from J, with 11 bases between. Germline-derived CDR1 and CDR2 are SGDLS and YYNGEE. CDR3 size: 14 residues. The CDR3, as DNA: TGTGCCAGCAGCGTGTTACAGGGTGATTCACCCCTCCACTTT. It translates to CASSVLQGDSPLHF.

The CDR3: CASSMGQAQVEQYF. In nucleotides, the CDR3 is TGTGCCAGCAGCATGGGACAGGCCCAGGTCGAGCAGTACTTC. The V and J genes are TRBV11-2 and TRBJ2-7; 8 bases match TRBD1. The CDR3 is 14 residues long. CDR1 and CDR2 from the germline V gene are SGHAT and FQNNGV. The V and J ends lost 5 bases and 6 bases, in that order; junction bases with no gene match: 9.

CDR3 DNA sequence: TGTGCCAGCAGCGAAAACAGGGGACCCGCCTACAATGAGCAGTTCTTC. Its translation is CASSENRGPAYNEQFF. The genes are TRBV9 and TRBJ2-1; 7 bases agree with TRBD1. With 3 bases clipped from V and 2 bases from J, the junction kept 8 bases outside the gene matches. Germline V lookup: CDR1 SGDLS, CDR2 YYNGEE. The CDR3 runs 16 residues.

The CDR3 here is CASSDGTGGSEAFF. The CDR3 coding sequence is TGTGCCAGCAGTGACGGGACAGGGGGTTCTGAAGCTTTCTTT. The V gene is TRBV6-4, the J gene TRBJ1-1, with 11 bases fitting TRBD1. The CDR3 loop spans 14 amino acids. Germline CDR1 reads MRHNA; CDR2 reads SNTAGT. V lost 2 bases, J lost 6 bases, and 2 bases stayed unmatched.

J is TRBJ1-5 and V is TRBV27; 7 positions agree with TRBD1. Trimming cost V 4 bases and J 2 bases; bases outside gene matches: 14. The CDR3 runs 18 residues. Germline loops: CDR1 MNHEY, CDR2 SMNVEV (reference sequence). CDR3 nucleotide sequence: TGTGCCAGCAGTTGGTCCGGTGTTGGGCAGGGGGGCAATCAGCCCCAGCATTTT. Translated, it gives CASSWSGVGQGGNQPQHF.

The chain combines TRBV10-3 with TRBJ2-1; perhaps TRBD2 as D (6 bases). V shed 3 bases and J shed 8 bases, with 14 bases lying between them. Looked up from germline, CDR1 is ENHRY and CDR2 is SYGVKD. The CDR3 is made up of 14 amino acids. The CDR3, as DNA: TGTGCCATCAGTGAACCGACTAGTCCGGATGAGCAGTTCTTC. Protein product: CAISEPTSPDEQFF.

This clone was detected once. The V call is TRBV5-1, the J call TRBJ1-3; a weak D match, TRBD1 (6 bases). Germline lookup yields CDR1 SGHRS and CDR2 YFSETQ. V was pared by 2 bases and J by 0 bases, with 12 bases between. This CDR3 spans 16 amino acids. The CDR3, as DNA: TGCGCCAGCAGCTTAACAGGGTTGTCCTCTGGAAACACCATATATTTT. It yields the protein CASSLTGLSSGNTIYF.